The 5 T cell receptor beta chains presented below share a single source sample, sequenced in a study of blood T cell repertoires in COVID-19. TCRdb's table, derived via immunoSEQ multiplex PCR, lists solely in-frame clones and lacks some. The table has roughly 220,000 clones, approximately 90% seen once. Sequenced: peripheral blood. The receptors originated from a woman between 50 and 59 years old with COVID-19, enrolled during active disease.

This clone is a singleton in its sample. This chain connects TRBV28 to TRBJ1-3; no definite D call. Per germline, CDR1 MDHEN and CDR2 SYDVKM. The V end was cut by 1 base, the J end by 3 bases, with 19 bases between. The CDR3 is made up of 18 amino acids. CDR3 protein: CASSLLIRVGLGGNTIYF. CDR3 coding DNA: TGTGCCAGCAGTTTATTGATACGGGTTGGATTGGGTGGAAACACCATATATTTT.

This chain links TRBV5-6 with TRBJ2-1; D uncertain. Germline V CDR1 and CDR2: SGHDT, YYEEEE. The CDR3 is 11 residues long. Trimming took off 5 bases at V and 3 bases at J, with 3 bases between the two ends. CDR3 region: CASSLYNEQFF. CDR3 nucleotides: TGTGCCAGCAGTCTCTACAATGAGCAGTTCTTC.

J is TRBJ2-3 and V is TRBV27; 15 bases align to TRBD2. This CDR3 spans 18 amino acids. V trimming: 6 bases; J trimming: 5 bases; junction bases outside the gene matches: 12. From germline, CDR1 is MNHEY and CDR2 SMNVEV (reference sequence). The CDR3 DNA is TGTGCCAGCAGCCACCTCGGACTAGCGGGGGGGCCTGGAGATACGCAGTATTTT. Protein sequence: CASSHLGLAGGPGDTQYF.

V and J are TRBV7-2 and TRBJ1-2; D gene unclear. Germline CDR1 SGHTA, CDR2 FQGNSA. The V gene lost 1 base and the J gene lost 2 bases, with 8 bases spanning the gap. The CDR3 covers 14 residues. CDR3 bases: TGTGCCAGCAGCTTAGATTGGGCGAACTATGGCTACACCTTC. This codes for CASSLDWANYGYTF.

The chain links TRBV27 to TRBJ2-5, with a weak D call TRBD1 (5 bases). CDR1 and CDR2 from the germline V gene are MNHEY and SMNVEV (reference sequence). V was cut by 8 bases and J by 4 bases, with 17 bases left in between. The CDR3 runs to 14 residues. The CDR3 sequence is CASGFSGYGETQYF. CDR3 bases: TGTGCCAGCGGGTTTTCAGGGTATGGAGAGACCCAGTACTTC.